A selection of T cell receptor beta chains follows, all from one sample in a study of cytomegalovirus exposure and HLA in healthy donors. TCRdb's copy holds only in-frame clones and misses some; the assay was immunoSEQ multiplex PCR. The sample includes some 100,000 clones, approximately 81% of them seen just once. Sequencing was done on a sample of PBMCs. Receptor source: a male donor in good health and CMV-seropositive. The CDR3 runs from the conserved cysteine through the conserved F or W. Each record gives: D gene, V gene, J gene, clone size, CDR3 DNA, CDR3 protein. The D gene is left open where the match is weak. Size tells how often a clone was seen (once, few, many) or the class of an expanded clone, and some rows leave it out.

d_gene: NA; v_gene: TRBV7-2; j_gene: TRBJ1-2; abundance: NA; CDR3nt: TGTGCCAGCAGCTTAGTGACAGGCGACGGTGGCTACACCTTC; CDR3aa: CASSLVTGDGGYTF
d_gene: TRBD1; v_gene: TRBV6-5; j_gene: TRBJ1-3; abundance: NA; CDR3nt: TGTGCCAGCAGTTACTCGACAGGGCAGCTGGGAAACACCATATATTTT; CDR3aa: CASSYSTGQLGNTIYF
d_gene: TRBD1; v_gene: TRBV7-9; j_gene: TRBJ1-2; abundance: few; CDR3nt: TGTGCCAGCAGCTTACAGGACAGGGAGTCCTACACCTTC; CDR3aa: CASSLQDRESYTF
d_gene: NA; v_gene: TRBV9; j_gene: TRBJ1-5; abundance: NA; CDR3nt: TGTGCCAGCAGCGTAGCGGCAGGGGGCAATCAGCCCCAGCATTTT; CDR3aa: CASSVAAGGNQPQHF
d_gene: NA; v_gene: TRBV6-1; j_gene: TRBJ1-2; abundance: NA; CDR3nt: TGTGCCAGCCAAATTACAGGCTATGGCTACACCTTC; CDR3aa: CASQITGYGYTF
d_gene: TRBD1; v_gene: TRBV30; j_gene: TRBJ1-2; abundance: NA; CDR3nt: TGTGCCTGGAGTGGACAGGGCCCCTACACCTTC; CDR3aa: CAWSGQGPYTF
d_gene: TRBD1; v_gene: TRBV4-1; j_gene: TRBJ1-1; abundance: NA; CDR3nt: TGCGCCAGCAGCCTAGGGACAGGGACGAGTGAAGCTTTCTTT; CDR3aa: CASSLGTGTSEAFF
d_gene: NA; v_gene: TRBV6-5; j_gene: TRBJ1-2; abundance: NA; CDR3nt: TGTGCCACCAGAGGGTCCGCGGACAGATCCTATGGCTACACCTTC; CDR3aa: CATRGSADRSYGYTF
d_gene: TRBD1; v_gene: TRBV11-2; j_gene: TRBJ1-2; abundance: NA; CDR3nt: TGTGCCAGCAGCTTAAGACAGGGGGGCGAGGGCTACACCTTC; CDR3aa: CASSLRQGGEGYTF
d_gene: NA; v_gene: TRBV6-1; j_gene: TRBJ1-5; abundance: NA; CDR3nt: TGTGCCAGCAGAGTGCGTCACGGCAATCAGCCCCAGCATTTT; CDR3aa: CASRVRHGNQPQHF
d_gene: NA; v_gene: TRBV5-4; j_gene: TRBJ2-1; abundance: NA; CDR3nt: TGTGCCAGCAGCTTAACGGGACATTACAATGAGCAGTTCTTC; CDR3aa: CASSLTGHYNEQFF
d_gene: NA; v_gene: TRBV7-2; j_gene: TRBJ1-2; abundance: NA; CDR3nt: TGTGCCAGCAGCTCAAGAGGGGGAAACTATGGCTACACCTTC; CDR3aa: CASSSRGGNYGYTF
d_gene: NA; v_gene: TRBV5-6; j_gene: TRBJ2-6; abundance: few; CDR3nt: TGTGCCAGCAGCTTGGGGACAGCTGGGGCCAACGTCCTGACTTTC; CDR3aa: CASSLGTAGANVLTF
d_gene: NA; v_gene: TRBV19; j_gene: TRBJ1-5; abundance: NA; CDR3nt: TGTGCCAGTGGGAGGAAGGGGAATAGGGGCCAGCCCCAGCATTTT; CDR3aa: CASGRKGNRGQPQHF
d_gene: NA; v_gene: TRBV19; j_gene: TRBJ2-7; abundance: few; CDR3nt: TGTGCCAGTACAGGAGGGAGCTACGAGCAGTACTTC; CDR3aa: CASTGGSYEQYF
d_gene: TRBD1; v_gene: TRBV4-2; j_gene: TRBJ1-3; abundance: NA; CDR3nt: TGTGCCAGCACGCGAACAGGGGACGCTGGAAACACCATATATTTT; CDR3aa: CASTRTGDAGNTIYF
d_gene: TRBD1; v_gene: TRBV5-1; j_gene: TRBJ2-3; abundance: NA; CDR3nt: TGCGCCAGCAGCCTAGGACAGGGATCTAGCACAGATACGCAGTATTTT; CDR3aa: CASSLGQGSSTDTQYF
d_gene: NA; v_gene: TRBV10-3; j_gene: TRBJ2-1; abundance: once; CDR3nt: TGTGCCATCAGTTCGCGGGGCGCATACAATGAGCAGTTCTTC; CDR3aa: CAISSRGAYNEQFF
d_gene: TRBD1; v_gene: TRBV27; j_gene: TRBJ2-7; abundance: few; CDR3nt: TGTGCCAGCAGTGCCGACAGGGACCTAGCCTACGAGCAGTACTTC; CDR3aa: CASSADRDLAYEQYF
d_gene: NA; v_gene: TRBV6-6; j_gene: TRBJ1-1; abundance: NA; CDR3nt: TGTGCCAGCAGTTACGGGCGGGGCACTGAAGCTTTCTTT; CDR3aa: CASSYGRGTEAFF